Below are 8 T cell receptor beta chains sequenced from a single sample in a study of a mutant IDH1 vaccine in newly diagnosed glioma. The time point: week 47, end of study. Every single dose of the vaccine, 300 ug of mutant IDH1 20-mer peptide, came with topical imiquimod. These TCRs are of unknown antigen specificity. Assay used: immunoSEQ multiplex PCR; TCRdb lists only in-frame clones, some missing. The table lists some 62,000 clones, around 83% of them singletons. The specimen comprised PBMCs, sampled from a glioma patient whose treatment included an IDH1 peptide vaccine. Receptor source: a man aged 25-45 years with glioma.

The chain's CDR3 is CASEGTGPTEAFF. CDR3 nucleotides: TGTGCCAGCGAAGGGACAGGTCCCACTGAAGCTTTCTTT. The chain carries TRBV7-9 and TRBJ1-1, with 8 bases aligning to TRBD1. This CDR3 has 13 amino acids. With 8 bases clipped from V and 4 bases from J, the junction kept 6 bases outside the gene matches. CDR1 and CDR2 (germline): SEHNR, FQNEAQ (reference sequence).

The V call is TRBV6-5, the J call TRBJ2-2; D gene uncertain. Germline V gene sequence: CDR1 MNHEY, CDR2 SVGAGI. V lost 5 bases to trimming and J lost 4 bases, with 8 bases between them. The CDR3 extends over 13 amino acids. The CDR3 spells CASSLKPTGELFF. CDR3 DNA sequence: TGTGCCAGCAGTCTAAAGCCCACCGGGGAGCTGTTTTTT.

The chain combines TRBV6-1 with TRBJ1-5, with a tentative D call TRBD1 (5 bases). Germline CDR1 reads MNHNS; CDR2 reads SASEGT. Trimming removed 3 bases from V and 0 bases from J, with 12 bases in between. The length of the CDR3 is 16 residues. This CDR3 reads CASSERGTASNQPQHF. The CDR3, as DNA: TGTGCCAGCAGTGAGCGGGGGACGGCTAGCAATCAGCCCCAGCATTTT.

This chain uses TRBV4-1 with TRBJ2-6, with 8 bases identical to TRBD1. The J segment lost 2 bases and the V segment lost 4 bases, leaving 7 bases of the junction unmatched. CDR3 length: 17 amino acids. CDR1 is MGHRA, CDR2 YSYEKL, per germline. The CDR3 coding sequence is TGCGCCAGCAGCCGAGATAACAGGGGGACTGGGGCCAACGTCCTGACTTTC. Amino acids: CASSRDNRGTGANVLTF.

The chain joins TRBV4-1 to TRBJ1-2, with TRBD1 as a possible D gene (5 bases). In germline, CDR1 is MGHRA, CDR2 YSYEKL. V dropped 4 bases and J dropped 4 bases, with 19 bases sitting between them. The CDR3 has 16 residues. Here the CDR3 DNA reads TGCGCCAGCAGCCCCGGGAAGTGGGGGACTTTCTATGGCTACACCTTC. It translates to CASSPGKWGTFYGYTF.

This sequence joins TRBV6-5 and TRBJ1-1, with a possible D match to TRBD1 (5 bases). The CDR3 is 14 residues long. V shed 0 bases and J shed 5 bases, with 10 bases lying between them. The germline V gene encodes CDR1 MNHEY and CDR2 SVGAGI. The CDR3: CASSYSYGGTEAFF. The CDR3 DNA sequence: TGTGCCAGCAGTTACTCTTATGGGGGAACTGAAGCTTTCTTT.

The chain links TRBV6-5 to TRBJ1-2, with a weak D call TRBD1 (5 bases). The CDR3 extends over 15 amino acids. The ends were cut back, 5 bases at V and 2 bases at J, with 15 bases in the middle. Germline V gene data show CDR1 as MNHEY and CDR2 as SVGAGI. CDR3 bases: TGTGCCAGCAGTCTTCTGACAGCCGGGAACTATGGCTACACCTTC. This gives the protein CASSLLTAGNYGYTF.

The CDR3 loop reads CASSESTGQETQYF. DNA for the CDR3: TGCGCCAGCAGTGAGTCGACCGGCCAAGAGACCCAGTACTTC. The J gene is TRBJ2-5, the V gene TRBV10-1; D not resolved. The length of the CDR3 is 14 residues. Germline V gene lookup returns CDR1 WNHNN and CDR2 SYGVQD (reference sequence). The ends were cut back, 0 bases at V and 1 base at J, with 6 bases in the middle.